A selection of T cell receptor beta chains follows, all from one sample in a study of blood T cells in healthy people across ages. From the 5' RACE reads, TCRdb called clonotypes with MiXCR, one entry per CDR3 protein. Of about 570,000 distinct CDR3 sequences detected, 27% appear once; the ten largest clones hold around 18%. The source material was blood. Receptor source: a woman in her 70s in good health. The conserved cysteine and the conserved F or W are not part of the CDR3 here. D genes are given only for firm matches. Only part of the rows carry a size: once, few, many, or a class if the clone is expanded.

>few|TRBV7-9|TRBD2
ASSYSGGTNEQF
>NA|TRBV11-1|NA
ASRKLTGSTDTQY
>few|TRBV10-3|TRBD1
AISERRLRQGAIDTQY
>NA|TRBV7-9|NA
ASSPRGGRGGGYNSPLH
>NA|TRBV20-1|NA
SARDAAAYEQY
>few|TRBV5-1|NA
ASSLLTGLEETQY
>few|TRBV4-2|NA
ASSQEGGGLQY
>few|TRBV12-5|NA
ASGLVRWGALDTQY
>NA|TRBV5-1|NA
ASSLAGNENYGYT
>NA|TRBV7-9|TRBD1
ASSSDRGHVNEQF
>few|TRBV27|TRBD1
ASSWTGVRSGANVLT
>NA|TRBV2|NA
ASMKPGGYAGELF
>NA|TRBV12-3/TRBV12-4|NA
ASSTGSQETQY
>once|TRBV18|NA
ASSPRPGARRTGELF
>few|TRBV4-2|TRBD1
ASSQGQGANGGQPQH
>NA|TRBV29-1|NA
SVQDTHYGYT
>few|TRBV20-1|NA
STQGGSYNEQF
>NA|TRBV2|NA
ASTLDTQY
>NA|TRBV12-3/TRBV12-4|NA
ASSVEYTEAF
>few|TRBV20-1|TRBD2
SAVVAGGYEQY
>few|TRBV12-3/TRBV12-4|NA
ASSGQLYYEQY
>NA|TRBV11-1|TRBD2
ASSPLAGSGDTQY
>many|TRBV4-3|TRBD2
ASSQGGLAGGLSDTQY
>few|TRBV7-2|NA
ASSLRPMGGNTEAF
>few|TRBV29-1|NA
SAGRAVNEQY
>NA|TRBV19|TRBD2
ASSSLAGAGNEQF
>many|TRBV5-6|NA
ASSWGLVNTEAF
>NA|TRBV3-1|NA
ASSRDSKGHNEQF
>few|TRBV10-3|NA
AISESRDTEAF
>few|TRBV30|NA
AWSRLQNTEAF
>few|TRBV29-1|NA
SVDRVGTEAF
>NA|TRBV3-1|TRBD2
ASSPRTSELYNEQF
>many|TRBV10-3|NA
AISEGRGPLAKNIQY
>NA|TRBV7-2|NA
ASSLRATQY